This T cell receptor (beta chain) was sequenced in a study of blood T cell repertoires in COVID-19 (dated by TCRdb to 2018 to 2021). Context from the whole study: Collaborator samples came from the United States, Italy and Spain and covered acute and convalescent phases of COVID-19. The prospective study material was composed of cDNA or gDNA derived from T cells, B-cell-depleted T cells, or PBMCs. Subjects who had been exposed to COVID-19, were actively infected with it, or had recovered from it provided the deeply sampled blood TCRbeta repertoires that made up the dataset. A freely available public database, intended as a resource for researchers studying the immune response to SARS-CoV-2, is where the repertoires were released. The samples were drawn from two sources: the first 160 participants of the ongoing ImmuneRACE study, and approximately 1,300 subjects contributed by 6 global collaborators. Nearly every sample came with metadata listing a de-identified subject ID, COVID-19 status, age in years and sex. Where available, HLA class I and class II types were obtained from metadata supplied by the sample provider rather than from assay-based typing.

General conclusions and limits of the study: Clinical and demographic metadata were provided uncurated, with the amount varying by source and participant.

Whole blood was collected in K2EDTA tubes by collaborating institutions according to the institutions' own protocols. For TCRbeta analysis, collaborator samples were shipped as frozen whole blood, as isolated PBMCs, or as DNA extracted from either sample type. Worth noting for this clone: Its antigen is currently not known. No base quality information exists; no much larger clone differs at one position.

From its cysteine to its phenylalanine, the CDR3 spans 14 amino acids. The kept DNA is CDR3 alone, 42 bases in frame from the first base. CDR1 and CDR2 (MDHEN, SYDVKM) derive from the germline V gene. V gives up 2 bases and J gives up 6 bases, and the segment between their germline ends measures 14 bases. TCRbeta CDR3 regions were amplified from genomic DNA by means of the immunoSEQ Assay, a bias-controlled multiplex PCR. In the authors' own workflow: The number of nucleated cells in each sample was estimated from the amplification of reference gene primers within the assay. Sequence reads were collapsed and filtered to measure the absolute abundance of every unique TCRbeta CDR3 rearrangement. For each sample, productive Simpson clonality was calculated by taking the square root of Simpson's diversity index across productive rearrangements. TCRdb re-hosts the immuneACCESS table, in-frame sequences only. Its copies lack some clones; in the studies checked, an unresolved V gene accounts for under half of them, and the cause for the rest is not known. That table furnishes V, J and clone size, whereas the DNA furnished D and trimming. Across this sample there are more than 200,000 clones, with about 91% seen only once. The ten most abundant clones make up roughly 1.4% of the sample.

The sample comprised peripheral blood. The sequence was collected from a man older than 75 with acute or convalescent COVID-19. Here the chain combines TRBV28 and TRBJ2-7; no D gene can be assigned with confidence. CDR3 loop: CASSLTIMAFEQYF. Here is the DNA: TGTGCCAGCAGTTTAACTATCATGGCCTTCGAGCAGTACTTC.